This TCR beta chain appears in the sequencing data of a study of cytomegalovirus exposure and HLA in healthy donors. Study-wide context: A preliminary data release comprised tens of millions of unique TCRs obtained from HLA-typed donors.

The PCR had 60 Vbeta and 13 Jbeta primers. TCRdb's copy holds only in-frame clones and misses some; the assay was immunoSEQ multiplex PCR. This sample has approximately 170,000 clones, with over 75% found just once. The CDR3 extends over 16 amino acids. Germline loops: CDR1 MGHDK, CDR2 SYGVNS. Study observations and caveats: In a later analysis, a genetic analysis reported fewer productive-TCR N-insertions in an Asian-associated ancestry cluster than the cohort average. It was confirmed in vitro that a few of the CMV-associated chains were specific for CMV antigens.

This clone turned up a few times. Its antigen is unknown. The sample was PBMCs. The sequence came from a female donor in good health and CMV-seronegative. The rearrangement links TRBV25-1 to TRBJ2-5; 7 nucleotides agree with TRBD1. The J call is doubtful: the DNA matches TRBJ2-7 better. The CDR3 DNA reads TGTGCCAGCAGTGATCCTGGACAGGCCTACTCCTACGAGCAGTACTTC. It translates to CASSDPGQAYSYEQYF.